The 23 T cell receptor beta chains presented below share a single source sample, sequenced in a study of cytomegalovirus exposure and HLA in healthy donors. Amplification used 60 Vbeta primers and 13 Jbeta primers. The protocol was immunoSEQ multiplex PCR, while the TCRdb copy is restricted to in-frame clones and leaves out a portion. The sample has 70,000 or so clones; less than 75% are singletons. What was sequenced was PBMCs. Every receptor here comes from a woman aged 25 to 45 in good health and CMV-seronegative.

This chain links TRBV13 with TRBJ1-4; weak D call: TRBD1 (5 bases). The V end was cut by 0 bases, the J end by 0 bases, with 11 bases between. The CDR3 extends over 17 amino acids. Germline V CDR1 and CDR2: PRHDT, FYEKMQ (reference sequence). CDR3 amino acids: CASSLGQWGTTNEKLFF. The DNA for the CDR3 is TGTGCCAGCAGCTTAGGCCAATGGGGCACAACTAATGAAAAACTGTTTTTT.

The CDR3 spells CASTITQGAGQYF. DNA of the CDR3: TGTGCCAGCACTATCACCCAGGGAGCGGGACAGTACTTC. The V gene is TRBV6-5, the J gene TRBJ2-7; 7 nucleotides agree with TRBD2. The CDR3 sequence is 13 residues long. The V gene's germline CDR1 is MNHEY and CDR2 SVGAGI. V lost 7 bases and J lost 10; bases outside the gene matches: 13.

This clone appeared a few times. The chain uses TRBV29-1 and TRBJ1-1; perhaps TRBD1 as D (6 bases). The CDR3 extends over 14 amino acids. V was trimmed by 3 bases and J by 4 bases, leaving 15 bases between them. Per the germline V gene, CDR1 is SQVTM and CDR2 is ANQGSEA. CDR3 protein: CSVERQGHVTEAFF. The DNA for the CDR3 is TGCAGCGTTGAGCGGCAGGGGCATGTCACTGAAGCTTTCTTT.

This chain uses TRBV5-4 with TRBJ2-7; 11 positions agree with TRBD1. V dropped 6 bases and J dropped 3; count of bases not matched to a gene: 8. Per germline, CDR1 SGHNT and CDR2 YYREEE (reference sequence). The CDR3 is 15 amino acids. The CDR3 nucleotides are TGTGCCAGCACCCGGACAGGGGGCAGTTTCTACGAGCAGTACTTC. Encoded protein: CASTRTGGSFYEQYF.

The chain is built from TRBV4-1 and TRBJ2-7, with D perhaps matching TRBD2 (6 bases). Germline CDR1 reads MGHRA; CDR2 reads YSYEKL. The CDR3 is made up of 17 amino acids. The germline V and J ends were trimmed by 1 base and 0 bases, with 16 bases remaining between them. The CDR3 region is CASSQGWAGIDSYEQYF. The CDR3 DNA reads TGCGCCAGCAGCCAAGGTTGGGCGGGAATAGACTCCTACGAGCAGTACTTC.

The table lists this clone with a count of one. The CDR3 bases are TGTGCCAGCAGTTACGGGGGGAAGGCCGGGGAGCTGTTTTTT. This translates into CASSYGGKAGELFF. The rearrangement joins TRBV11-3 to TRBJ2-2; 7 bases map to TRBD2. After removal of 6 bases from V and 6 bases from J, the junction contained 7 bases not matched to a gene. Germline V gene sequence: CDR1 SGHNT, CDR2 YENEEA. The CDR3 runs to 14 residues.

CDR3 coding DNA: TGCGCCAGCAGCTTGGAGCACCTCGCTGCTGAAGCTTTCTTT. Its translation: CASSLEHLAAEAFF. The chain employs TRBV5-1 and TRBJ1-1; no firm D call. The CDR3 is made up of 14 amino acids. The V gene's germline CDR1 is SGHRS and CDR2 YFSETQ. Trimming pared 0 bases from V and 6 bases from J, leaving 12 bases between. Full variable domain (missing parts from reference TRBV5-1 and TRBJ1-1): KAGVTQTPRYLIKTRGQQVTLSCSPISGHRSVSWYQQTPGQGLQFLFEYFSETQRNKGNFPGRFSGRQFSNSRSEMNVSTLELGDSALYLCASSLEHLAAEAFFGQGTRLTVV.

As for this clone: Other DNA sequences from this sample encode an identical CDR3 as well. The chain is built from TRBV5-1 and TRBJ2-7; tentatively, D is TRBD1 or TRBD2 (5 bases each). The CDR3 loop spans 13 amino acids. The germline V gene encodes CDR1 SGHRS and CDR2 YFSETQ. V dropped 8 bases and J dropped 0 bases, with 12 bases sitting between them. CDR3 in amino acids: CASSADSSYEQYF. The CDR3 region has the DNA TGCGCCAGTAGCGCCGACAGCTCCTACGAGCAGTACTTC.

The V call is TRBV4-1, the J call TRBJ2-1, with 11 bases aligning to TRBD2. The CDR3 runs to 14 residues. The V segment lost 7 bases and the J segment 4 bases; nucleotides outside the gene matches: 3. Germline CDR1 and CDR2: MGHRA and YSYEKL. Here the CDR3 reads CASTRLAGYNEQFF. The CDR3 bases are TGCGCCAGCACCCGACTAGCGGGGTACAATGAGCAGTTCTTC.

This chain uses TRBV6-4 with TRBJ2-2; TRBD2 might be the D (6 bases). CDR3 length: 14 residues. The V end was cut by 0 bases, the J end by 7 bases, with 9 bases between. Germline V gene sequence: CDR1 MRHNA, CDR2 SNTAGT. CDR3 nucleotide sequence: TGTGCCAGCAGTGACTCGGGGGGTGTCGGGGAGCTGTTTTTT. This codes for CASSDSGGVGELFF.

CDR3 DNA sequence: TGCGCCAGCAGCCAAGATGCGGCTAGCTCCTACGAGCAGTACTTC. Protein: CASSQDAASSYEQYF. V and J are TRBV4-1 and TRBJ2-7; no clear D gene. V shed 0 bases and J shed 0 bases, with 9 bases lying between them. Germline CDR1 and CDR2: MGHRA and YSYEKL. This CDR3 region has 15 residues.

V and J are TRBV29-1 and TRBJ2-3; D ambiguous. Between the trimmed V and J ends, which lost 4 bases and 0 bases, there was a span of 14 bases. Germline loops: CDR1 SQVTM, CDR2 ANQGSEA. This CDR3 contains 15 residues. The CDR3 bases are TGCAGCGTTGTTCCAGCTGTAGCTAGCACAGATACGCAGTATTTT. Protein product: CSVVPAVASTDTQYF.

V is TRBV15 and J is TRBJ1-5, with TRBD1 matching over 7 bases. Trimming took 8 bases from V and 3 from J; bases not matched to a gene: 4. Germline values: CDR1 LNHNV, CDR2 YYDKDF (reference sequence). The CDR3 consists of 13 residues. The DNA for the CDR3 is TGTGCCACCGCCGGACAGGACAATCAGCCCCAGCATTTT. It is translated as CATAGQDNQPQHF.

This clone was observed a few times. This chain connects TRBV5-6 to TRBJ2-5; possible D gene TRBD1, 5 bases. Trimming removed 2 bases at V and 5 bases at J, with 10 bases between. Germline loops: CDR1 SGHDT, CDR2 YYEEEE. The CDR3 has 13 amino acids. The CDR3 reads CASSFGAGETQYF. Here the CDR3 DNA reads TGTGCCAGCAGCTTTGGGGCTGGGGAGACCCAGTACTTC.

V and J are TRBV7-9 and TRBJ1-5, with 7 bases identical to TRBD1. This CDR3 comprises 14 residues. The J segment lost 2 bases and the V segment lost 6 bases, leaving 4 bases of the junction unmatched. CDR1 SEHNR and CDR2 FQNEAQ come from the germline V gene (reference sequence). The CDR3 nucleotides read TGTGCCAGCAGTCGACAGGGCGGCAATCAGCCCCAGCATTTT. Encoded protein: CASSRQGGNQPQHF.

This chain links TRBV30 with TRBJ1-1; perhaps TRBD1 as D (6 bases). The CDR3 is 13 residues long. Trimming left V 0 bases short and J 5 bases short, with 10 bases between. The germline V gene has CDR1 GTSNPN and CDR2 SVGIG (reference sequence). CDR3 loop: CAWSVLRGTEAFF. The CDR3 bases are TGTGCCTGGAGTGTATTAAGGGGGACTGAAGCTTTCTTT.

In this sample, this clone turned up once. This CDR3 reads CASTPGQFNTGELFF. In DNA form, the CDR3 reads TGTGCCAGCACTCCGGGACAGTTCAACACCGGGGAGCTGTTTTTT. The V gene is TRBV6-5, the J gene TRBJ2-2, with TRBD1 matching over 7 bases. The CDR3 has 15 amino acids. V lost 7 bases, J lost 2 bases, and 7 bases stayed unmatched. The germline gives CDR1 MNHEY, CDR2 SVGAGI.

The chain couples TRBV7-2 to TRBJ1-1, with 8 nucleotides matching TRBD1. V trimming: 5 bases; J trimming: 5 bases; junction bases outside the gene matches: 7. CDR3 length: 14 amino acids. Germline V gene sequence: CDR1 SGHTA, CDR2 FQGNSA. The CDR3 loop is CASSTNTGGTEAFF. CDR3 DNA sequence: TGTGCCAGCAGCACTAATACAGGGGGGACTGAAGCTTTCTTT.

V gene TRBV18 combines with J gene TRBJ2-3, with TRBD2 as a possible D gene (6 bases). The germline gives CDR1 KGHSH, CDR2 LQKENI. The CDR3 consists of 13 residues. V dropped 5 bases and J dropped 3 bases, with 9 bases sitting between them. This chain's CDR3 is CASSRDFTDTQYF. In nucleotides, the CDR3 is TGTGCCAGCTCAAGGGACTTTACAGATACGCAGTATTTT.

CDR3 loop: CASSSGNEQFF. The CDR3 bases are TGTGCCAGCAGCTCAGGCAATGAGCAGTTCTTC. The chain joins TRBV7-3 to TRBJ2-1; D uncertain. This CDR3 has 11 residues. The V gene's germline CDR1 is SGHTA and CDR2 FQGTGA. Trimming cost V 4 bases and J 6 bases, with 4 bases left between them.

V is TRBV30 and J is TRBJ2-7; weak D call: TRBD2 (6 bases). From germline, CDR1 is GTSNPN and CDR2 SVGIG (reference sequence). V lost 4 bases to trimming and J lost 10 bases, with 11 bases between them. The CDR3 contains 10 residues. CDR3 nucleotide sequence: TGTGCCTGGAAAGGGACTGTCCAGTACTTC. Its translation is CAWKGTVQYF.

Only a few counts were recorded for this clone. The rearrangement joins TRBV5-1 to TRBJ2-5; TRBD2 matches at 13 bases. J lost 2 bases, V lost 6 bases, and 4 bases had no gene match. The germline V gene has CDR1 SGHRS and CDR2 YFSETQ. The CDR3 is 15 amino acids. This CDR3 reads CASIGTSGEQETQYF. CDR3 bases: TGCGCCAGCATAGGGACTAGCGGGGAACAAGAGACCCAGTACTTC.

CDR3 protein: CAGGDRAGNSPLHF. The CDR3 nucleotides read TGTGCCGGGGGGGACAGGGCTGGAAATTCACCCCTCCACTTT. J is TRBJ1-6 and V is TRBV30; 9 bases line up with TRBD1. With V trimmed by 8 bases and J by 7 bases, 9 bases remained unmatched. The CDR3 runs 14 residues. Germline V gene data show CDR1 as GTSNPN and CDR2 as SVGIG (reference sequence).